This record looks at one T cell receptor (beta chain) sequence and its context. Its target is not known. A single base separates this from a much larger clone, so it may be a read error. The CDR3 loop spans 14 amino acids. Trimming shortened V by 3 bases and J by 2 bases, and 11 bases separated the two germline ends. The germline V gene has CDR1 PRHDT and CDR2 FYEKMQ (reference sequence). Blood was sampled at baseline, cycle 4 day 1, and cycle 7 day 1. Assay used: immunoSEQ multiplex PCR; TCRdb lists only in-frame clones, some missing. This sample has roughly 26,000 clones, with 76% found just once. The sample is drawn from a study of OX40 agonist ivuxolimab in advanced cancers. Study in general: With a range of roughly 20 to 80, age averaged roughly 61 years, and about 80% were male. Three patients had partial responses: one hepatocellular carcinoma, two cutaneous melanoma. General observations from the study: Blood T cells, both CD4+ and CD8+, expanded clonally by week 6 at 0.1 to 3.0 mg/kg.

This clonotype was sampled from an adult with an advanced solid tumor such as melanoma, head and neck, liver or kidney cancer. V is TRBV13 and J is TRBJ2-7, with D possibly being TRBD1 (6 bases). The material sequenced was CD4+ or CD8+ T cells sorted from blood, taken in a trial of the OX40 agonist ivuxolimab. DNA for the CDR3: TGTGCCAGCAGCTTGCAGGGGCGAGCCTACGAGCAGTACTTC. Its translation is CASSLQGRAYEQYF. Together with reference TRBV13 and TRBJ2-7, the CDR3 gives the full variable domain: AAGVIQSPRHLIKEKRETATLKCYPIPRHDTVYWYQQGPGQDPQFLISFYEKMQSDKGSIPDRFSAQQFSDYHSELNMSSLELGDSALYFCASSLQGRAYEQYFGPGTRLTVT.